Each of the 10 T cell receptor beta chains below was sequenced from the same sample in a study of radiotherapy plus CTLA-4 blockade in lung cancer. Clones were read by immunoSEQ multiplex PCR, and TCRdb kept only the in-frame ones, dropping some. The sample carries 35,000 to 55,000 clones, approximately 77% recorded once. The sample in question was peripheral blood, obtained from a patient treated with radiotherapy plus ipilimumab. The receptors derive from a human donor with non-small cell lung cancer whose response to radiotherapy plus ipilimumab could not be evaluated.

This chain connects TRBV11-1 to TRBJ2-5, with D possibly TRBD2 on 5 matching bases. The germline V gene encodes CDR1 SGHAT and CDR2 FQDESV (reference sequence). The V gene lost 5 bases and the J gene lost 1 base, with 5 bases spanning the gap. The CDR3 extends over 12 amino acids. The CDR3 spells CASSEGQETQYF. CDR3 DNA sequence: TGTGCCAGCAGCGAGGGCCAAGAGACCCAGTACTTC.

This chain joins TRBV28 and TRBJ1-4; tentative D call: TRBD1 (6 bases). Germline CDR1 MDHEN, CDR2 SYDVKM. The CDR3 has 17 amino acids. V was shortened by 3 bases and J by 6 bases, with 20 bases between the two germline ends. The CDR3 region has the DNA TGTGCCAGCAGTTTGGACAGAAGCTACGGGTATCATGAAAAACTGTTTTTT. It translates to CASSLDRSYGYHEKLFF.

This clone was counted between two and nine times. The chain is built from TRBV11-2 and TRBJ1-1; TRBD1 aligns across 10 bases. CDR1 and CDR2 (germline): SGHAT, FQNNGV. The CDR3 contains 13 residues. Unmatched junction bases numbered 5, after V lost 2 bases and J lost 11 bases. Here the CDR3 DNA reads TGTGCCAGCAGCTTATGGGACAGGGGTGACGCTTTCTTT. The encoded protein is CASSLWDRGDAFF.

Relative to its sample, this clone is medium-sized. CDR3 residues: CASSVAASGAREQYF. The CDR3 nucleotides read TGTGCCAGCAGCGTAGCGGCTAGCGGGGCCCGGGAGCAGTACTTC. This chain joins TRBV9 and TRBJ2-7, with 9 bases fitting TRBD2. Per germline, CDR1 SGDLS and CDR2 YYNGEE. The V gene end was trimmed by 0 bases and the J gene end by 7 bases; junction bases not matched to a gene: 8. The CDR3 runs 15 residues.

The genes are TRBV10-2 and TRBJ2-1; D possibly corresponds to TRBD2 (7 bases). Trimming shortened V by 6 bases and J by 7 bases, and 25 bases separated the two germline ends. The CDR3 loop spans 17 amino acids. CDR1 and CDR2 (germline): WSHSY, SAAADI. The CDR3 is CASRETGYVSGKNEQFF. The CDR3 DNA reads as TGCGCCAGCAGGGAAACAGGGTATGTAAGCGGGAAGAATGAGCAGTTCTTC.

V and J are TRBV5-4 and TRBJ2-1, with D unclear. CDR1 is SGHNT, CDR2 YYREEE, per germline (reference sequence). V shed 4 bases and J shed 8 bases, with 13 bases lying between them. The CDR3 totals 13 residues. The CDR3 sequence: CASSQAKRDEQFF. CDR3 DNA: TGTGCCAGCAGCCAAGCTAAAAGAGATGAGCAGTTCTTC.

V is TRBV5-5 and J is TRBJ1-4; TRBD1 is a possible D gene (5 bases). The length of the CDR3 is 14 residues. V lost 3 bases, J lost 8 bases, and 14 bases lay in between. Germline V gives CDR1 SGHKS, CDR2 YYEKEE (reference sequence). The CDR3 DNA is TGTGCCAGCAGCTCGGGAGGGGCCGGAGAAAAACTGTTTTTT. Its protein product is CASSSGGAGEKLFF.

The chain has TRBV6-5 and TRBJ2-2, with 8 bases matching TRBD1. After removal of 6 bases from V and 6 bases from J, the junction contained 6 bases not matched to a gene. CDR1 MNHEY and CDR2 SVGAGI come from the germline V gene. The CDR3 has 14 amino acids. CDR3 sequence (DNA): TGTGCCAGCAGGTTCGGGGACAGGTCCGGGGAGCTGTTTTTT. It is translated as CASRFGDRSGELFF.

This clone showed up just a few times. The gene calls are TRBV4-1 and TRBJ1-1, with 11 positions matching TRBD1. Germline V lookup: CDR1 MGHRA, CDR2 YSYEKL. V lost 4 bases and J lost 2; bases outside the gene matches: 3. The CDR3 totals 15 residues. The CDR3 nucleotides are TGCGCCAGCAGCCGACGGACAGGGGGCAACACTGAAGCTTTCTTT. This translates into CASSRRTGGNTEAFF.

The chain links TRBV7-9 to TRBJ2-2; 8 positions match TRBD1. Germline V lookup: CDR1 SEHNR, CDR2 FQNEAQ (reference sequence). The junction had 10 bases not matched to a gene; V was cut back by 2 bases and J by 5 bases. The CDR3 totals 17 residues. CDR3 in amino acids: CASSLLPAGGRTGELFF. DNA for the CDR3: TGTGCCAGCAGCTTACTCCCCGCAGGGGGCAGAACCGGGGAGCTGTTTTTT.